This T cell receptor (beta chain) comes out of a study of molecular identifiers for immune sequencing clone quantification. A CD8+CD4-CCR7+CD45RA+ phenotype served as the sorting definition for naive CD8 T cells. TCRdb analysed the PCR reads with MiXCR anew, one entry per CDR3 protein. The sample carries nearly 650,000 distinct CDR3 sequences, 25% recorded once. Details on this clonotype: Germline is not matched at one junction end, which may reflect a read error.

The TCR was taken from a human donor in good health. Some libraries in this study had Jurkat cell RNA spiked in. Sequencing input: naive CD8+ T cells from blood, with Jurkat cell RNA spiked in. Noted subset: FACS-sorted CD8+CD4-CCR7+CD45RA+ naive T cells.

DNA of the CDR3: TGTGCTAGCAGCGCGAACAGGGAGGTGCCCTACGAGCAGTACTTC. The encoded protein is CASSANREVPYEQYF. The chain has TRBV7-7 and TRBJ2-7; D is tentatively TRBD1 or TRBD2 (6 bases each). CDR1 SSHAT and CDR2 FNYEAQ come from the germline V gene (reference sequence). CDR3 length: 15 amino acids.